The sequence of this TCR beta chain was determined in a study of molecular identifiers for immune sequencing clone quantification. A single record per CDR3 protein comes from TCRdb applying MiXCR to the PCR reads. The sample consists of about half a million distinct CDR3 sequences, 20% to 25% of them appearing once. Germline V CDR1 and CDR2: SQVTM, ANQGSEA. V lost 5 bases to trimming and J lost 2 bases, with 10 bases between them. The CDR3 length is 13 residues. The source material was naive CD8+ T cells from blood, with Jurkat cell RNA spiked in. Subset denoted: FACS-sorted CD8+CD4-CCR7+CD45RA+ naive T cells. The chain employs TRBV29-1 and TRBJ2-1; possible D gene TRBD2, 5 bases. The source of this sequence is a human donor in good health. Some libraries in this study had Jurkat cell RNA spiked in. In DNA form, the CDR3 reads TGCAGCGTTTATGAGGGTACCTACAATGAGCAGTTCTTC. This codes for CSVYEGTYNEQFF.